Listed below are T cell receptor beta chains from one sample, sequenced in a study of blood T cell repertoires in COVID-19. Produced via immunoSEQ multiplex PCR; TCRdb's table is partial and in-frame only. The sample has approximately 150,000 clones, around 88% seen once. Sequencing was carried out using peripheral blood. These receptors all stem from a human donor in a cohort sampled during active COVID-19. Both conserved end residues are part of each CDR3. Each record gives: V gene, J gene, clone size, D gene, CDR3 DNA, CDR3 protein. The D gene is left open where the match is weak. Rows may omit the clone size; those that give it use once, few, many or a size class.

>TRBV6-2/TRBV6-3|TRBJ1-5|-|-
TGTGCCAGCAGTTACAGGAGAAATCAGCCCCAGCATTTT
CASSYRRNQPQHF
>TRBV5-1|TRBJ2-7|-|TRBD1
TGCGCCAGCAGCGGAACAACAGGGGCCGAGCAGTACTTC
CASSGTTGAEQYF
>TRBV5-1|TRBJ2-7|few|TRBD1
TGCGCCAGCAGCTACGACAGGGGAACTGACGAGCAGTACTTC
CASSYDRGTDEQYF
>TRBV2|TRBJ1-6|-|-
TGTGCCAGCAGATCCCAGGGCGCGGTTTATTCACCCCTCCACTTT
CASRSQGAVYSPLHF
>TRBV27|TRBJ2-1|-|TRBD1
TGTGCCAGCAGTTTCCTCGACAGGGGCGGGAACAATGAGCAGTTCTTC
CASSFLDRGGNNEQFF
>TRBV28|TRBJ2-5|-|-
TGTGCCAGCAGTCCAGAGGGGGTGGGACGGCCAGAGACCCAGTACTTC
CASSPEGVGRPETQYF
>TRBV28|TRBJ2-3|-|-
TGTGCCAGCAGTTCCCCGAGCTCTAGCACAGATACGCAGTATTTT
CASSSPSSSTDTQYF
>TRBV20-1|TRBJ2-7|-|TRBD1
TGCAGTGCTAGTCGGCCTGGGACAGGGAGGTACGAGCAGTACTTC
CSASRPGTGRYEQYF
>TRBV6-1|TRBJ1-3|-|TRBD1
TGTGCCAGCAGTGTCCGGGACAGGGAGTCTGGAAACACCATATATTTT
CASSVRDRESGNTIYF
>TRBV6-6|TRBJ2-7|-|-
TGTGCCAGCAGCCCAGTCCAGGATACAGCCAACTACGAGCAGTACTTC
CASSPVQDTANYEQYF
>TRBV19|TRBJ1-5|-|TRBD1
TGTGCCAGTAGTATAAAGGGACAGGGACTCTATCAGCCCCAGCATTTT
CASSIKGQGLYQPQHF
>TRBV7-2|TRBJ2-7|-|-
TGTGCCAGCAGCTTAGGGCCTGCGGGGGCATACGAGCAGTACTTC
CASSLGPAGAYEQYF
>TRBV7-8|TRBJ2-2|few|TRBD1
TGTGCCAGCAGCTCGACAGGGGGGAACACCGGGGAGCTGTTTTTT
CASSSTGGNTGELFF
>TRBV15|TRBJ1-4|-|TRBD1
TGTGCCACCAGCAGAGATTTCCGCCCAGGGGGTGAAAAACTGTTTTTT
CATSRDFRPGGEKLFF
>TRBV2|TRBJ1-6|once|-
TGTGCCAGCAGTGAAGGACAGAGCCCTAATTCACCCCTCCACTTT
CASSEGQSPNSPLHF
>TRBV18|TRBJ2-7|-|-
TGTGCCAGCTCACCACCCATCTCCTACGAGCAGTACTTC
CASSPPISYEQYF
>TRBV7-9|TRBJ1-2|-|-
TGTGCCAGCAGGGGCCCACCTAACTATGGCTACACCTTC
CASRGPPNYGYTF
>TRBV25-1|TRBJ2-5|-|TRBD2
TGTGCCAGCACGGGGACTAGCGGGGCCCGACAAGAGACCCAGTACTTC
CASTGTSGARQETQYF
>TRBV21-1|TRBJ1-6|-|-
TGTGCCAGCCGCCATATTGTAGCCCTCCACTTT
CASRHIVALHF
>TRBV7-8|TRBJ2-3|-|TRBD2
TGTGCCAGCAGCTTAGTGCGGGAGCCACTCACAGATACGCAGTATTTT
CASSLVREPLTDTQYF
>TRBV28|TRBJ2-7|-|TRBD1
TGTGCCAGCAGCGATACAGGGGCCCTTTCCTACGAGCAGTACTTC
CASSDTGALSYEQYF
>TRBV10-3|TRBJ1-4|-|TRBD1
TGTGCCATCAGCGAGGGGGCAGAGGAAAAACTGTTTTTT
CAISEGAEEKLFF
>TRBV2|TRBJ2-1|-|TRBD2
TGTGCCAGCAGAGGCCGGGCGGGGGGGTCCTACAATGAGCAGTTCTTC
CASRGRAGGSYNEQFF
>TRBV30|TRBJ1-2|-|-
TGTGCCTGGATGGGCCCCTGGGGGGGGCTCTTGTCTTGGACCTTC
CAWMGPWGGLLSWTF
>TRBV27|TRBJ1-2|-|-
TGTGCCAGCAGTCACCAATCGGTGAACCGAAATGTCTATGGCTACACCTTC
CASSHQSVNRNVYGYTF
>TRBV28|TRBJ2-6|once|TRBD1
TGTGCCAGCAGTTCCCGGACAGGGGGCGCTTCTGGGGCCAACGTCCTGACTTTC
CASSSRTGGASGANVLTF
>TRBV10-3|TRBJ2-7|once|-
TGTGCCACGAGCGGGCCCACCTACGAGCAGTACTTC
CATSGPTYEQYF
>TRBV5-1|TRBJ1-6|-|TRBD1
TGCGCCAGCAGCGCACAGGGGCGGAATTCACCCCTCCACTTT
CASSAQGRNSPLHF
>TRBV10-3|TRBJ2-7|once|TRBD1
TGTGCCACCGGCGCTGGACAGGGGGCCTACGAGCAGTACTTC
CATGAGQGAYEQYF
>TRBV7-6|TRBJ2-7|-|-
TGTGCCAGCAGCTTCGGAGGGGATACCTACGAGCAGTACTTC
CASSFGGDTYEQYF
>TRBV11-2|TRBJ2-7|-|-
TGTGCCAGCAGCTCTTCCTACGAGCAGTACTTC
CASSSSYEQYF
>TRBV28|TRBJ1-2|-|TRBD1
TGTGCCAGCAGTTACCCAGGGACAGGCTACTATGGCTACACCTTC
CASSYPGTGYYGYTF
>TRBV5-1|TRBJ2-7|-|TRBD1
TGCGCCAGCAGTGGTTGGACAGGGGCCGAGCAGTACTTC
CASSGWTGAEQYF
>TRBV30|TRBJ2-3|-|TRBD2
TGTGCCTGGAGTCCCACTAGCGGGGGGCGTTTCAGCACAGATACGCAGTATTTT
CAWSPTSGGRFSTDTQYF
>TRBV29-1|TRBJ2-3|-|TRBD2
TGCAGCGTCAATAGCGGGAGGGGAACAGATACGCAGTATTTT
CSVNSGRGTDTQYF
>TRBV12-3/TRBV12-4|TRBJ1-2|once|-
TGTGCCAGCAGTACCGGGACATCTGGCTACACCTTC
CASSTGTSGYTF
>TRBV28|TRBJ1-2|-|TRBD1
TGTGCCAGCAGTTTTGGGACAGGGACGTATGGCTACACCTTC
CASSFGTGTYGYTF